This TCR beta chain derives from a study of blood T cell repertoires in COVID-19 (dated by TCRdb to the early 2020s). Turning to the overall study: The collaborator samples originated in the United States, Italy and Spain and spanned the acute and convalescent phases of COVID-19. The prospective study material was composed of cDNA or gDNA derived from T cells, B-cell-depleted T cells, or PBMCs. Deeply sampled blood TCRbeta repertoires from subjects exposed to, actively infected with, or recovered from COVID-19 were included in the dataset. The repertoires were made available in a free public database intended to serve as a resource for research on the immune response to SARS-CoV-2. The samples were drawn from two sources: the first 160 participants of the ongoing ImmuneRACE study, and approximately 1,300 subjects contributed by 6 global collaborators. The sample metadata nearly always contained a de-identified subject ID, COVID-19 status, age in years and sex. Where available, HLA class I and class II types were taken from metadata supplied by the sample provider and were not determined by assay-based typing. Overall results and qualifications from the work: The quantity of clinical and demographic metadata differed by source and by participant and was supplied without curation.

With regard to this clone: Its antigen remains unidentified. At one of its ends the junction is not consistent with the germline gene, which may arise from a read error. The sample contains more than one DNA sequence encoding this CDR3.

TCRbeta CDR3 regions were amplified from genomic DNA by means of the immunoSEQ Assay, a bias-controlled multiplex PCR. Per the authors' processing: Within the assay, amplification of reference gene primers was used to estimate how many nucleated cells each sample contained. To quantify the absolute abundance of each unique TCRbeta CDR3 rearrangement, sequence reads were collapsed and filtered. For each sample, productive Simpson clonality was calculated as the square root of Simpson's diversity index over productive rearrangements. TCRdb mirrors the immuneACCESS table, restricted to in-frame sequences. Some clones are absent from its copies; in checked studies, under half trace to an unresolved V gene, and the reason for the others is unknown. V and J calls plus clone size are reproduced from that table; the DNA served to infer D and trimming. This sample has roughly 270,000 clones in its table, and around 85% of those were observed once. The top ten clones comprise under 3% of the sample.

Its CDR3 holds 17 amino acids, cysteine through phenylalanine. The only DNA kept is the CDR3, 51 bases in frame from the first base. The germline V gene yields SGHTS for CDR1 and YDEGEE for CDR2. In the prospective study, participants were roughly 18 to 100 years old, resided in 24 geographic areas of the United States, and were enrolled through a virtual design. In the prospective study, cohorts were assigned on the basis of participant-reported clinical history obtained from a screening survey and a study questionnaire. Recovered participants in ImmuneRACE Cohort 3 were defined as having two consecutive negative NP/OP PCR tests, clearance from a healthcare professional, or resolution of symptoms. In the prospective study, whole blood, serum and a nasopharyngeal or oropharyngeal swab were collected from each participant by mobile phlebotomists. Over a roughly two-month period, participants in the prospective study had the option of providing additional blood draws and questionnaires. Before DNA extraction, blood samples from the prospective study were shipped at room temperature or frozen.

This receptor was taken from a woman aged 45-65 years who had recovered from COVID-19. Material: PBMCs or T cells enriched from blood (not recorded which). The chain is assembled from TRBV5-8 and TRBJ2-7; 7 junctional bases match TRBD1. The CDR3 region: CASRREFGTASSYEQYF. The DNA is TGTGCTAGCAGACGAGAATTCGGGACAGCTAGTTCCTACGAGCAGTACTTC.